This entry is about one T cell receptor (beta chain). This clonotype was seen many times. Its antigen is not yet known. The sample holds no much larger clone one base away, and base qualities are not on file. These data originate in a study of tumor-infiltrating lymphocytes in oesophageal squamous cell carcinoma (dated by TCRdb to about 2016). The cysteine opens and the phenylalanine closes a CDR3 of 20 amino acids. Left in the record is the CDR3 DNA by itself, 60 bases read in frame from the first base. V loses 2 bases of germline sequence and J loses 0 bases, and the interval between the two ends is 21 bases. CDR1 and CDR2, per the germline V gene, are SGHRS and YFSETQ. Library preparation was by PCR. Sequencing instrument: Illumina HiSeq 2000. TCRdb reworked the public reads: Q25 trimming with fastp, MiXCR clone assembly, productive beta chains retained. For every CDR3 protein sequence, its rows merge into one entry that carries the most common genes and DNA. The sample includes some 5,700 distinct CDR3 sequences, with approximately 16% observed a single time. The ten largest clones represent roughly 25% of the sample.

The V and J genes are TRBV5-1 and TRBJ2-6; the D segment cannot be called with confidence. This TCR was sampled from a male donor with esophageal squamous cell carcinoma. The sequenced material came from normal esophageal tissue next to the tumor. Read as DNA, the sequence is TGCGCCAGCAGCTTACCATCAATTCCGTCACAGAGCTCTGGGGCCAACGTCCTGACTTTC. This translates into CASSLPSIPSQSSGANVLTF.